The sequence of this TCR beta chain was determined in a study of T cells in Graves' hyperthyroidism and ophthalmopathy. Study outcomes and limitations: Ophthalmopathy could be told apart from stable hyperthyroidism with a 13 V-J model. Clonotypes that were expanded in thyroid above 0.001 mostly appeared in blood too.

V shed 5 bases, J shed 2 bases, and the junction held 12 bases outside the gene matches. This CDR3 has 15 residues. Germline assignment: CDR1 DFQATT and CDR2 SNEGSKA (reference sequence). The TCR beta CDR3 regions underwent amplification using RNA transcripts as the source. The HTBI primer set served for first-round RT-PCR of the TCR CDR3. TCRdb reanalysed the multiplex PCR reads using MiXCR and keeps one entry per CDR3 protein. The table shows 500,000 to 650,000 distinct CDR3 sequences, with around 43% occurring only once. To note about this clonotype: Its antigen is currently unknown.

Diagnoses rested on clinical symptoms, serum thyroxine and TRAb, thyroid ultrasound and orbital computed tomography. The rearrangement joins TRBV20-1 to TRBJ2-7; 7 bases line up with TRBD1. Sequencing was done on a sample of peripheral blood or thyroid tissue (not recorded which). The receptor was isolated from an adult woman with Graves' disease, either hyperthyroidism or ophthalmopathy (not recorded which). The CDR3 coding sequence is TGCAGTGCTCCCCCCAGGGGGTCCGTAGCCTACGAGCAGTACTTC. It is translated as CSAPPRGSVAYEQYF.